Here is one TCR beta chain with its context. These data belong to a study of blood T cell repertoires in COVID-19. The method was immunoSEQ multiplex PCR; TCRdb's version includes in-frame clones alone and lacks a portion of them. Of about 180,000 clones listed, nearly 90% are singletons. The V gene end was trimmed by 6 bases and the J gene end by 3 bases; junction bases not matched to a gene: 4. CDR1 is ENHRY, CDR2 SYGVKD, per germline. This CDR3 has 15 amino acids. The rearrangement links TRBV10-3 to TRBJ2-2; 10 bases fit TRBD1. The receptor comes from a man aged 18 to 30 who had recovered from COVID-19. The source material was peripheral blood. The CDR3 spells CAISPGTGDTGELFF. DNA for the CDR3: TGTGCCATCAGCCCCGGGACAGGGGACACCGGGGAGCTGTTTTTT.